The clone carrying this T cell receptor (beta chain) showed up many times. No antigen is known for it. This sample is drawn from a study of T cell repertoires in cytomegalovirus infection. Turning to the study itself: CMV infection plus the matching HLA type was flagged by public TCR beta signatures. The study's findings and limits: Ex vivo responses were dominated by HLA-C-restricted CMV-specific TCR beta clonotypes. The study identified carriers of CMV plus the relevant HLA from cumulative public TCR beta family frequency.

TCRdb called the reads again in MiXCR, with one record for every CDR3 protein. The repertoire holds roughly 76,000 distinct CDR3 sequences, with about 3.8% as singletons. V lost 5 bases and J lost 1; bases outside the gene matches: 4. CDR1 LNHDA and CDR2 SQIVND come from the germline V gene (reference sequence). This CDR3 has 14 residues. V is TRBV19 and J is TRBJ2-7; TRBD1 matches 8 bases. The specimen sequenced was PBMCs. The TCR comes from a human donor in good health (CMV status not recorded). Some clones in this sample may be carry-over from other donors' samples. The CDR3 bases are TGTGCCAGTAGTGGCCGGGACAGGTCCTACGAGCAGTACTTC. Protein sequence: CASSGRDRSYEQYF.